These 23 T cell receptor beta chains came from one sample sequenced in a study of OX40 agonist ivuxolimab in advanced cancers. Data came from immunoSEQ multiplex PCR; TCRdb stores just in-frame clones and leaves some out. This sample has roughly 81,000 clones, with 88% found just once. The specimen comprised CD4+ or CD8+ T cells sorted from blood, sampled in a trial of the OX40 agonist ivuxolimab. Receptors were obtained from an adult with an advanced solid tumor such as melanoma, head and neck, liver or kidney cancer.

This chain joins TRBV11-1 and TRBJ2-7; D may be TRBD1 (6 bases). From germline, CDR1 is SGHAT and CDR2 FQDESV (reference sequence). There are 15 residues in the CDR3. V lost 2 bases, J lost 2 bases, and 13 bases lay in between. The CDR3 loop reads CASSLPRQEAYEQYF. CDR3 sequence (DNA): TGTGCCAGCAGCTTACCACGACAGGAAGCCTACGAGCAGTACTTC. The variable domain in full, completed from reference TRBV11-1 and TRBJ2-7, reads EAEVAQSPRYKITEKSQAVAFWCDPISGHATLYWYRQILGQGPELLVQFQDESVVDDSQLPKDRFSAERLKGVDSTLKIQPAELGDSAMYLCASSLPRQEAYEQYFGPGTRLTVT.

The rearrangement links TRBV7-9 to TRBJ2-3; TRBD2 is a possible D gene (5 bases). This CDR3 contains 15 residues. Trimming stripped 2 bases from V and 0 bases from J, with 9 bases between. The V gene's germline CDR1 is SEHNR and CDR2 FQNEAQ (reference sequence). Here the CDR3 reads CASSLRGPSTDTQYF. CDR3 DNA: TGTGCCAGCAGCTTACGGGGTCCTAGCACAGATACGCAGTATTTT.

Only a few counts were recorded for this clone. In nucleotides, the CDR3 is TGTGCCAGCAGTTACTCATCAGGGGTCGGGGATGGCTACACCTTC. Translated, it gives CASSYSSGVGDGYTF. The chain combines TRBV6-5 with TRBJ1-2; TRBD1 might be the D (6 bases). Germline-derived CDR1 and CDR2 are MNHEY and SVGAGI. The CDR3 length is 15 residues. The germline V and J ends were trimmed by 0 bases and 6 bases, with 14 bases remaining between them.

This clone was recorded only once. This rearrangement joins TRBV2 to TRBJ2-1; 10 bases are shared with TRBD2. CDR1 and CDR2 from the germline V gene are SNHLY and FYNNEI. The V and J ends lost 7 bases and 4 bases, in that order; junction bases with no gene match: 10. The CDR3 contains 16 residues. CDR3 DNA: TGTGCCAGCACCCCCAATAGCGGGGGGATTTACAATGAGCAGTTCTTC. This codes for CASTPNSGGIYNEQFF. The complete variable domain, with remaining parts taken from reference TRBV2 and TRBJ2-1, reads EPEVTQTPSHQVTQMGQEVILRCVPISNHLYFYWYRQILGQKVEFLVSFYNNEISEKSEIFDDQFSVERPDGSNFTLKIRSTKLEDSAMYFCASTPNSGGIYNEQFFGPGTRLTVL.

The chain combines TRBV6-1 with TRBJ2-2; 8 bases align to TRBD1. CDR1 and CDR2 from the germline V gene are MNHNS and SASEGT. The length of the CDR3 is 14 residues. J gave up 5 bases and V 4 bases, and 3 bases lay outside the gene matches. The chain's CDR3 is CASSGYRGTGELFF. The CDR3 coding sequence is TGTGCCAGCAGTGGTTACAGGGGGACCGGGGAGCTGTTTTTT.

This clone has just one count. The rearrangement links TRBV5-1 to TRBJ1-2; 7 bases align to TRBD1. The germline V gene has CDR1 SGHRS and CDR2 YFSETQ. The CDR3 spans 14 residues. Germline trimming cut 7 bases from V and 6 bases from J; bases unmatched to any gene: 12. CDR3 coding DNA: TGCGCCAGCCGCCCTTCAGGGACAGCTGATGGCTACACCTTC. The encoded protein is CASRPSGTADGYTF. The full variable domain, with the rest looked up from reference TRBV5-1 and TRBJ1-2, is KAGVTQTPRYLIKTRGQQVTLSCSPISGHRSVSWYQQTPGQGLQFLFEYFSETQRNKGNFPGRFSGRQFSNSRSEMNVSTLELGDSALYLCASRPSGTADGYTFGSGTRLTVV.

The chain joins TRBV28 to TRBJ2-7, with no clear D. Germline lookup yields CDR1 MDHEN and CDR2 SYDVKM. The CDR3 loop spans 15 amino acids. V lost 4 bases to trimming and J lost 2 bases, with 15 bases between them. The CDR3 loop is CASSSPWQQTYEQYF. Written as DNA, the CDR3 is TGTGCCAGCAGTTCCCCCTGGCAACAGACCTACGAGCAGTACTTC.

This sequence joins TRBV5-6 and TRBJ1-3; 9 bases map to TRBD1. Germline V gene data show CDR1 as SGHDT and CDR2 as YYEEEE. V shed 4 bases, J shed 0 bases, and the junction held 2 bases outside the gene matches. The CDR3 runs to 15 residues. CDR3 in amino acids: CASSRGQGSGNTIYF. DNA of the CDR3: TGTGCCAGCAGCCGGGGACAGGGCTCTGGAAACACCATATATTTT. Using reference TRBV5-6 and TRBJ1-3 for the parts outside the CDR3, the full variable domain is DAGVTQSPTHLIKTRGQQVTLRCSPKSGHDTVSWYQQALGQGPQFIFQYYEEEERQRGNFPDRFSGHQFPNYSSELNVNALLLGDSALYLCASSRGQGSGNTIYFGEGSWLTVV.

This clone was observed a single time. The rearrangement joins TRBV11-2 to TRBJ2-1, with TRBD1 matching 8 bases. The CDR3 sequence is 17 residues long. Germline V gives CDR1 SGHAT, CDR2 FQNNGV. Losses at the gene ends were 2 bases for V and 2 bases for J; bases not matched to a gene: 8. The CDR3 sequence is CASSLFVPQGAYNEQFF. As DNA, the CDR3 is TGTGCCAGCAGCTTATTTGTTCCACAGGGGGCCTACAATGAGCAGTTCTTC.

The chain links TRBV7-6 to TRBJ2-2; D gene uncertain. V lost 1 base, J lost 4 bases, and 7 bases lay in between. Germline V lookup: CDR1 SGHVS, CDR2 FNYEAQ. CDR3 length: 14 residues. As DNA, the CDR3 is TGTGCCAGCAGCTTAGAGCCTTTCACCGGGGAGCTGTTTTTT. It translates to CASSLEPFTGELFF.

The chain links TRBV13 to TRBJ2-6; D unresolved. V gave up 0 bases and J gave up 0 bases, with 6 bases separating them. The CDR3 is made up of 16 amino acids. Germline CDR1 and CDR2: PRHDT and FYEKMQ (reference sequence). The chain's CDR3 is CASSLGLNSGANVLTF. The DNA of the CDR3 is TGTGCCAGCAGCTTAGGCCTGAACTCTGGGGCCAACGTCCTGACTTTC.

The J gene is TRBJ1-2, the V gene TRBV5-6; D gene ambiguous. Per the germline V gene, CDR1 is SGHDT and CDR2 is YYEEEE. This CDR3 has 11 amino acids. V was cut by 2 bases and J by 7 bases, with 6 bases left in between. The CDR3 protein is CASSFLGGYTF. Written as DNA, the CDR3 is TGTGCCAGCAGCTTTTTGGGTGGCTACACCTTC.

The CDR3 region has the DNA TGTGCCAGTAGTCCAGGACTAGCGGGGGGGAGTGAGCAGTTCTTC. It encodes CASSPGLAGGSEQFF. The chain recombines TRBV19 with TRBJ2-1, with 15 bases lining up with TRBD2. The CDR3 extends over 15 amino acids. Germline values: CDR1 LNHDA, CDR2 SQIVND (reference sequence). V gave up 5 bases and J gave up 9 bases; unmatched junction bases: 5.

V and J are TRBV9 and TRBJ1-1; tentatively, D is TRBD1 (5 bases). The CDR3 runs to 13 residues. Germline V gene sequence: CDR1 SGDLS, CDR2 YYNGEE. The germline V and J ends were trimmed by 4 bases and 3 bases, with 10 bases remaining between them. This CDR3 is CASSPQVDTEAFF. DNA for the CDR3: TGTGCCAGCAGCCCACAGGTAGACACTGAAGCTTTCTTT.

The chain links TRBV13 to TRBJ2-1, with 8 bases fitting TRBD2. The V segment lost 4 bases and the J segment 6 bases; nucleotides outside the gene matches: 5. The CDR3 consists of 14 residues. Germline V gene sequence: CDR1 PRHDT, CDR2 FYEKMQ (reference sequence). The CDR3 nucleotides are TGTGCCAGCAGCTCACTACGGGGGGGCAATGAGCAGTTCTTC. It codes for CASSSLRGGNEQFF.

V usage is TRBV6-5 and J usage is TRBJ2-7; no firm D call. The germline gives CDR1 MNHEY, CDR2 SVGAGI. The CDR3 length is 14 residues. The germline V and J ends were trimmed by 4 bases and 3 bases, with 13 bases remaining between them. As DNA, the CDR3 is TGTGCCAGCAGTTCGGGCAGGAATTTCTACGAGCAGTACTTC. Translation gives CASSSGRNFYEQYF.

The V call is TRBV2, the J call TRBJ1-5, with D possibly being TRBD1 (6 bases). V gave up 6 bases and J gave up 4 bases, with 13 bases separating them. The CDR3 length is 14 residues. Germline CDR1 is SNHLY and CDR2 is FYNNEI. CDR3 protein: CASSQQTGNQPQHF. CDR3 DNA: TGTGCCAGCAGCCAACAGACAGGTAATCAGCCCCAGCATTTT.

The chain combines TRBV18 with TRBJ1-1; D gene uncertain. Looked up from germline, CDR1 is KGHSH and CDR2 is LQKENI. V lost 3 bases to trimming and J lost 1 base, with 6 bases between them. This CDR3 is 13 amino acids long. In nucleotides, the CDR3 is TGTGCCAGCTCACCCGTGGGGAACACTGAAGCTTTCTTT. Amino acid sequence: CASSPVGNTEAFF.

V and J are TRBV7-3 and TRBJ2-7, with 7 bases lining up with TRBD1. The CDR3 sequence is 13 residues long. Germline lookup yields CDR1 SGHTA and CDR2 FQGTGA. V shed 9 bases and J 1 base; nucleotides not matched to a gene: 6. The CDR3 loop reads CASIDRASYEQYF. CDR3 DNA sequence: TGTGCCAGTATAGACAGGGCGTCCTACGAGCAGTACTTC. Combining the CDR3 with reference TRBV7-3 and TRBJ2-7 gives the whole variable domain GAGVSQTPSNKVTEKGKYVELRCDPISGHTALYWYRQSLGQGPEFLIYFQGTGAADDSGLPNDRFFAVRPEGSVSTLKIQRTERGDSAVYLCASIDRASYEQYFGPGTRLTVT.

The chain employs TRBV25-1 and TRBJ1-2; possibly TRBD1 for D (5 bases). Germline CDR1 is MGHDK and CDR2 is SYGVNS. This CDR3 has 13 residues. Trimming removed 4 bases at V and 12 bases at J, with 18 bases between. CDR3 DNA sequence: TGTGCCAGCAGTGGTCCAACCGGGACTACCAACACCTTC. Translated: CASSGPTGTTNTF.

This CDR3 reads CANPPGRIRNQPQHF. Written as DNA, the CDR3 is TGTGCCAACCCGCCGGGGAGGATTCGCAATCAGCCCCAGCATTTT. The V call is TRBV27, the J call TRBJ1-5; D is undetermined. Germline V gene lookup returns CDR1 MNHEY and CDR2 SMNVEV (reference sequence). The CDR3 is 15 residues long. V was cut by 10 bases and J by 2 bases, with 18 bases left in between.

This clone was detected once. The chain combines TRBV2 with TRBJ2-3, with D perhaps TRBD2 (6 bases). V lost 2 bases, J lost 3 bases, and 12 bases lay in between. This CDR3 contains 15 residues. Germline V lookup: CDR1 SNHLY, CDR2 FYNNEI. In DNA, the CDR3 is TGTGCCAGCAGTGAACTAGCGTCCGGGACAGATACGCAGTATTTT. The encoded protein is CASSELASGTDTQYF.

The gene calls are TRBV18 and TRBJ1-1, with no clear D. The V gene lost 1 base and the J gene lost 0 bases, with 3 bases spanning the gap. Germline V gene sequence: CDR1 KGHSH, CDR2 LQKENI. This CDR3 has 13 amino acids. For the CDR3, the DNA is TGTGCCAGCTCACCACAGATGAACACTGAAGCTTTCTTT. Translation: CASSPQMNTEAFF.